Shown below are 9 T cell receptor beta chains from a single sample sequenced in a study of graft-versus-host responses after intestinal transplantation. What these receptors recognize is not known. Libraries were prepared by immunoSEQ multiplex PCR; TCRdb keeps only in-frame clonotypes and omits some of them. The sample yields around 100,000 clones, roughly 91% seen once. This sample comprised unstimulated CD4+ T cells sorted from spleen or lymph node cells, obtained before transplant. Receptors originate from a human donor who was the organ donor for an intestinal transplant.

V usage is TRBV5-1 and J usage is TRBJ1-1; D remains ambiguous. The CDR3 is made up of 14 amino acids. V lost 2 bases to trimming and J lost 1 base, with 9 bases between them. Germline V lookup: CDR1 SGHRS, CDR2 YFSETQ. The CDR3: CASSFKEGNTEAFF. The CDR3 DNA follows: TGCGCCAGCAGCTTTAAGGAGGGGAACACTGAAGCTTTCTTT. Combining the CDR3 with reference TRBV5-1 and TRBJ1-1 gives the whole variable domain KAGVTQTPRYLIKTRGQQVTLSCSPISGHRSVSWYQQTPGQGLQFLFEYFSETQRNKGNFPGRFSGRQFSNSRSEMNVSTLELGDSALYLCASSFKEGNTEAFFGQGTRLTVV.

This sequence joins TRBV7-3 and TRBJ2-5, with 10 nucleotides matching TRBD2. Looked up from germline, CDR1 is SGHTA and CDR2 is FQGTGA. J was trimmed by 1 base and V by 5 bases; bases with no gene match: 1. The CDR3 has 14 amino acids. The CDR3 bases are TGTGCCAGCAGCCTAGCGGGGGCCCAAGAGACCCAGTACTTC. This translates into CASSLAGAQETQYF. The variable domain in full, with the rest retrieved from reference TRBV7-3 and TRBJ2-5, is GAGVSQTPSNKVTEKGKYVELRCDPISGHTALYWYRQSLGQGPEFLIYFQGTGAADDSGLPNDRFFAVRPEGSVSTLKIQRTERGDSAVYLCASSLAGAQETQYFGPGTRLLVL.

The V gene is TRBV6-5, the J gene TRBJ2-3, with TRBD2 identical over 13 bases. The trim removed 11 bases at V and 5 bases at J, leaving 7 bases unmatched. The CDR3 is 14 amino acids. In germline, CDR1 is MNHEY, CDR2 SVGAGI. In DNA, the CDR3 is TGTGCCTCCCGACTAGCGGGGGGAAAAGATACGCAGTATTTT. Its protein product is CASRLAGGKDTQYF.

V usage is TRBV7-8 and J usage is TRBJ1-2; D perhaps matches TRBD1 (5 bases). With 0 bases removed from V and 7 bases from J, the gap between germline ends came to 12 bases. The length of the CDR3 is 14 residues. In germline, CDR1 is SGHVS, CDR2 FQNEAQ. CDR3 in amino acids: CASSLALGEGGYTF. For the CDR3, the DNA is TGTGCCAGCAGCTTAGCGTTAGGGGAGGGTGGCTACACCTTC.

The V call is TRBV9, the J call TRBJ2-6, with TRBD1 identical over 9 bases. J was trimmed by 4 bases and V by 4 bases; bases with no gene match: 15. CDR1 is SGDLS, CDR2 YYNGEE, per germline. The CDR3 is made up of 19 amino acids. The CDR3 protein is CASSTSPGQGRAGANVLTF. CDR3 in DNA: TGTGCCAGCAGCACTTCGCCGGGACAGGGTCGGGCCGGGGCCAACGTCCTGACTTTC.

The chain combines TRBV28 with TRBJ1-6; D gene unclear. Trimming left V 6 bases short and J 0 bases short, with 6 bases between. Germline lookup yields CDR1 MDHEN and CDR2 SYDVKM. CDR3 length equals 14 residues. This CDR3 reads CASRESSYNSPLHF. The CDR3 DNA sequence: TGTGCCAGCAGGGAGAGCTCCTATAATTCACCCCTCCACTTT. Full variable domain (remainder filled in from reference TRBV28 and TRBJ1-6): DVKVTQSSRYLVKRTGEKVFLECVQDMDHENMFWYRQDPGLGLRLIYFSYDVKMKEKGDIPEGYSVSREKKERFSLILESASTNQTSMYLCASRESSYNSPLHFGNGTRLTVT.

The chain combines TRBV6-6 with TRBJ1-2, with D tentatively TRBD1 (6 bases). Germline CDR1 and CDR2: MNHNY and SVGAGI (reference sequence). This CDR3 spans 12 amino acids. The V end was cut by 6 bases, the J end by 8 bases, with 13 bases between. The CDR3 reads CASSPRGWGYTF. CDR3 coding DNA: TGTGCCAGCAGCCCCAGGGGATGGGGCTACACCTTC.

V gene TRBV5-5 combines with J gene TRBJ1-2, with TRBD1 identical over 7 bases. CDR1 is SGHKS and CDR2 is YYEKEE in the germline V gene (reference sequence). After removal of 2 bases from V and 3 bases from J, the junction contained 7 bases not matched to a gene. The CDR3 runs 15 residues. The CDR3 reads CASSLTGEFHYGYTF. CDR3 DNA sequence: TGTGCCAGCAGCTTAACAGGGGAATTCCACTATGGCTACACCTTC.

The chain employs TRBV5-1 and TRBJ1-2; D may be TRBD1 (6 bases). CDR1 and CDR2 (germline): SGHRS, YFSETQ. CDR3 size: 17 residues. V was shortened by 2 bases and J by 4 bases, with 21 bases between the two germline ends. CDR3 in DNA: TGCGCCAGCAGCTTTCGTGAGACAGGACCCGTGTTCTATGGCTACACCTTC. Its translation is CASSFRETGPVFYGYTF.